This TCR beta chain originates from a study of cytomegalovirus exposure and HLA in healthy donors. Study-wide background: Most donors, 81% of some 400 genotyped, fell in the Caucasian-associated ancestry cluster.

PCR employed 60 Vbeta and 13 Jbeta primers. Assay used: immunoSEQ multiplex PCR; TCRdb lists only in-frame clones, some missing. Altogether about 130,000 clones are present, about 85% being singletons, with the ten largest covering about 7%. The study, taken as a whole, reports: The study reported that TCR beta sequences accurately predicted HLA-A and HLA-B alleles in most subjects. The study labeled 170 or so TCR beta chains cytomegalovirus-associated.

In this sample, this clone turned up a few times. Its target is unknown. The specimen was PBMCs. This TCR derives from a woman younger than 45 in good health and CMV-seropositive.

The CDR3 protein is CASSRGGAFSIEAFF. CDR3 nucleotides: TGTGCCAGCAGCCGGGGTGGAGCCTTCTCTATCGAAGCTTTCTTT. The chain has TRBV7-2 and TRBJ1-1; no clear D. Per the germline V gene, CDR1 is SGHTA and CDR2 is FQGNSA. The CDR3 covers 15 residues. Trimming cost V 5 bases and J 8 bases, with 21 bases left between them. Combining the CDR3 with reference TRBV7-2 and TRBJ1-1 gives the whole variable domain GAGVSQSPSNKVTEKGKDVELRCDPISGHTALYWYRQSLGQGLEFLIYFQGNSAPDKSGLPSDRFSAERTGGSVSTLTIQRTQQEDSAVYLCASSRGGAFSIEAFFGQGTRLTVV.